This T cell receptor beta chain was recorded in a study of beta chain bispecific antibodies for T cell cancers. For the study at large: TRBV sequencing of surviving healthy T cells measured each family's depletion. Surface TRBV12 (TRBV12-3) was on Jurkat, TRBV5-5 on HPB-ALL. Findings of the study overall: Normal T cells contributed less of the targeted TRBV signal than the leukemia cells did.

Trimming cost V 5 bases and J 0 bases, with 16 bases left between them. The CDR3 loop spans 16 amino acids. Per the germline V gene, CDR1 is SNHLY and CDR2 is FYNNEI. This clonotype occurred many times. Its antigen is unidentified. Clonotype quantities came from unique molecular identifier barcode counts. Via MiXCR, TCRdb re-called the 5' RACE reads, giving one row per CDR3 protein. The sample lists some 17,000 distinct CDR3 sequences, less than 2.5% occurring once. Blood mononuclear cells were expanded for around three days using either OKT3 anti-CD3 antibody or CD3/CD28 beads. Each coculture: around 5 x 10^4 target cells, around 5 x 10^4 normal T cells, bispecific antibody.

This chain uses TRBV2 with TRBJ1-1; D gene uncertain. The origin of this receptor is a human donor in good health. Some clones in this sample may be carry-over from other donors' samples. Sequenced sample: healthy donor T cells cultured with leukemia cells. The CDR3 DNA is TGTGCCAGCAGTTTCCGAGAGGTCGGGATGAACACTGAAGCTTTCTTT. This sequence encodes CASSFREVGMNTEAFF.